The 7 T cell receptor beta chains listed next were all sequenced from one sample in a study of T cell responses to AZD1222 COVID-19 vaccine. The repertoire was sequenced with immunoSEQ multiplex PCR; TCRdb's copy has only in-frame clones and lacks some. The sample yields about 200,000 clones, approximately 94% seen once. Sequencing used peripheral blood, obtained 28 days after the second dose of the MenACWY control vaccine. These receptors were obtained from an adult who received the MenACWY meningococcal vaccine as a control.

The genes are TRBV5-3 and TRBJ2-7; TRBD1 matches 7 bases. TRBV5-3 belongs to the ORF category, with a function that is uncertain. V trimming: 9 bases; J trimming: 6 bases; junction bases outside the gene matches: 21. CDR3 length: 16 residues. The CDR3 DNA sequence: TGTGCCATCCGGGACAGTTGGTCTAAACACCCTCGCGAGCAGTACTTC. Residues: CAIRDSWSKHPREQYF.

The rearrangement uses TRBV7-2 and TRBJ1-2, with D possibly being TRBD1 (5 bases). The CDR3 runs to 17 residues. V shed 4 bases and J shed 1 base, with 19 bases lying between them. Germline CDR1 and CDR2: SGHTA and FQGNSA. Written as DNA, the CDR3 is TGTGCCAGCAGCTACCGCTCCCGGGGCAGTTTTAACTATGGCTACACCTTC. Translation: CASSYRSRGSFNYGYTF.

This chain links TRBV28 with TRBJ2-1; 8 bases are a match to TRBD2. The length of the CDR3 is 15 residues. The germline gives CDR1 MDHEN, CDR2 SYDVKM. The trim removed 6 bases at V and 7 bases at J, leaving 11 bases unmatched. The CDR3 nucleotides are TGTGCCAGCAGCGCCTCGGGGGGACTAGGGAATGAGCAGTTCTTC. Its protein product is CASSASGGLGNEQFF.

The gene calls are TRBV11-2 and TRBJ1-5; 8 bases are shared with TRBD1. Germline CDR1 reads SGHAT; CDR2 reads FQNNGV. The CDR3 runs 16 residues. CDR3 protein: CATGLGGQGQDQPQHF. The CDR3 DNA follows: TGTGCAACGGGTCTAGGCGGACAGGGCCAAGATCAGCCCCAGCATTTT.

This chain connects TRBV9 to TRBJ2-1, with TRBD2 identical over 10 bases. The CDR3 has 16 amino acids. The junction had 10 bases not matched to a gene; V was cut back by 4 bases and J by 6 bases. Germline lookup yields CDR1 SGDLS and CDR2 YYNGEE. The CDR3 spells CASSYPRLAGLNEQFF. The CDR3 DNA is TGTGCCAGCAGCTACCCCAGACTAGCGGGCCTCAATGAGCAGTTCTTC. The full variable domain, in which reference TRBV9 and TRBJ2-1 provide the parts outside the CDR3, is DSGVTQTPKHLITATGQRVTLRCSPRSGDLSVYWYQQSLDQGLQFLIQYYNGEERAKGNILERFSAQQFPDLHSELNLSSLELGDSALYFCASSYPRLAGLNEQFFGPGTRLTVL.

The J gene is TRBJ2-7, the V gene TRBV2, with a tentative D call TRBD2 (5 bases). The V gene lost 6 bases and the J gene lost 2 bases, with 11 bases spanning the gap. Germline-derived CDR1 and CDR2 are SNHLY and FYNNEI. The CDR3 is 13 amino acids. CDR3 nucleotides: TGTGCCAGCAGCGAGGGCAGGACCTACGAGCAGTACTTC. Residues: CASSEGRTYEQYF.

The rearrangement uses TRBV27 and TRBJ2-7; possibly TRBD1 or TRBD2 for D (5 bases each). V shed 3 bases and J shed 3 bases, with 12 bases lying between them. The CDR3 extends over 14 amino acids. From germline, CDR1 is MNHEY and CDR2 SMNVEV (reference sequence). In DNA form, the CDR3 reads TGTGCCAGCAGTTTTACTAGTGGGGGCTACGAGCAGTACTTC. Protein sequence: CASSFTSGGYEQYF.